The clone carrying this T cell receptor beta chain was seen many times. Its target is not known. Between the trimmed V and J ends, which lost 5 bases and 0 bases, there was a span of 20 bases. CDR3 length equals 17 residues. The V gene's germline CDR1 is SQVTM and CDR2 ANQGSEA. Using a J-beta primer mix together with a sample-barcoded 5' primer, a second PCR was run for about 6 to 12 cycles. Paired-end reads containing CDR3 totaled no fewer than 2.5 million for each sample. TCRdb ran MiXCR on the 5' RACE reads and lists one entry per CDR3 protein. The table shows hundreds of thousands of distinct CDR3 sequences, with approximately 30% occurring only once. This sample was included in a study of blood T cells in healthy people across ages. Study observations and caveats: The study found TCR beta diversity correlated strongly with naive T cell percentage. Possibly, changes in expanded clonotypes were confounded because donor CMV status was unknown. The long-lived group displayed more naive CD4+ cells, plus higher diversity, than the aged donors did.

The gene calls are TRBV29-1 and TRBJ2-1; D perhaps matches TRBD2 (6 bases). Input material: blood. The TCR originated in a woman aged 80 or over in good health. CDR3 DNA: TGCAGCGTTAGGGCGGGACCGGCACTGAGCTCCTACAATGAGCAGTTCTTC. Protein product: CSVRAGPALSSYNEQFF.